The subject of this entry is one T cell receptor beta chain. Antigen unknown. One end of the junction fails to match germline, which may point to a read error. The source of the sample is a study of tumor and adjacent non-tumor tissue in lung cancer. TCRbeta libraries were built with three rounds of nested PCR, modified from ARM-PCR. TCRdb processed the multiplex PCR reads anew with MiXCR; each CDR3 protein has one entry. The sample holds roughly 120,000 distinct CDR3 sequences, roughly 74% seen once. Overall study results and limits: Significantly higher TCR diversity was found in tumor than normal lung. Shorter survival was associated with higher TCR diversity in tumors. Top 100 clones took a larger repertoire share in normal lung.

The template was RNA from unsorted bulk tissue. Chemotherapy-naive patients with new lung cancer underwent thoracic surgery in China, August–November 2014. The source of this sequence is a woman aged 55 to 70 with non-small cell lung cancer. The material sequenced was lung tumor tissue.

CDR3 loop: CASSNLAGDEETQCF. CDR3 nucleotides: TGCGCCAGCAGCAACCTAGCGGGAGATGAAGAGACCCAGTGCTTC. The chain joins TRBV5-1 to TRBJ2-5; TRBD2 agrees at 10 bases. This CDR3 spans 15 amino acids. Looked up from germline, CDR1 is SGHRS and CDR2 is YFSETQ.